This T cell receptor beta chain was identified during a study of PD-1 blockade in classical Hodgkin lymphoma (dated by TCRdb to 2020 to 2021). Background on the whole study: A peripheral blood immune signature of response to PD-1 blockade in classical Hodgkin lymphoma was defined using TCR beta sequencing and CyTOF.

Paper-wide results and their limitations: Newly diagnosed patients were reported to have lower baseline TCR diversity than healthy donors, and relapsed/refractory patients were reported to have lower baseline TCR diversity still. The study was restricted to a single clinical trial cohort, and the causes of repertoire differences, possibly disease activity or prior therapy, were left undefined.

The Qiagen DNeasy kit was used to extract genomic DNA both from unsorted PBMCs and from the negatively selected CD4+ and CD8+ fractions. Amplification of TCR beta CDR3 regions was done by immunoSEQ multiplex PCR with primers that anneal to V and J segments. A synthetic immune receptor repertoire was used to minimize amplification bias, and any remaining bias was removed computationally after sequencing. In the source study's methods: Repertoire diversity was quantified as the Shannon entropy index using custom Python scripts. Unsorted, CD4+ and CD8+ repertoires were analyzed separately, except in combined analyses where CD4+ and CD8+ sequences were merged in silico. Sourced from immuneACCESS, this table was stored by TCRdb with only in-frame sequences that have V and J called. A share of the clones is absent; for the studies checked, an unresolved V gene accounts for under half, and the remainder has no known explanation. The V and J calls and clone size come from that table; D and trimming were worked out from the DNA. The sample table shows 15,000 to 25,000 clones, and about four fifths are seen once. In total, the top ten clones hold roughly 1.2% of the sample.

Via the germline V gene, CDR1 is MDHEN and CDR2 SYDVKM. A distance of 30 bases separates the germline ends of V and J, which lose 8 bases and 4 bases respectively. The CDR3 spans 19 residues, from the cysteine through the phenylalanine. Just CDR3 DNA is preserved here, 57 bases in frame from base 1. Of note for this clone: There is no known antigen for this receptor. No per-base quality is available; no much larger clone lies one base away.

This specimen's time point label, interpreted: newly diagnosed, previously untreated cHL patient sample. CD4+ T cells were purified from thawed PBMCs by magnetic negative selection with a Miltenyi CD4+ T cell isolation kit. To serve as a comparison group for the relapsed/refractory trial patients, PBMCs were sequenced from patients with newly diagnosed, previously untreated classical Hodgkin lymphoma. After peripheral blood was drawn into 8 mL Vacutainer Cell Preparation Tubes, PBMCs were isolated by centrifugation and then cryopreserved. Purified CD4+ and CD8+ fractions were prepared only for cases in which an additional PBMC sample was available. Magnetically labelled cells were depleted on LS columns in a quadroMACS separator, and the flow-through was collected as the purified fraction.

Sequenced material: CD4+ T cells from blood. The rearrangement combines TRBV28 with TRBJ1-5; the D region possibly corresponds to TRBD1 (5 bases align). The sequence was collected from a human donor with classical Hodgkin lymphoma. CDR3 reads: CASLLYTQKSGLINQPQHF. The nucleotide sequence reads TGTGCCAGCCTCTTATATACCCAAAAATCAGGGTTAATAAATCAGCCCCAGCATTTT.